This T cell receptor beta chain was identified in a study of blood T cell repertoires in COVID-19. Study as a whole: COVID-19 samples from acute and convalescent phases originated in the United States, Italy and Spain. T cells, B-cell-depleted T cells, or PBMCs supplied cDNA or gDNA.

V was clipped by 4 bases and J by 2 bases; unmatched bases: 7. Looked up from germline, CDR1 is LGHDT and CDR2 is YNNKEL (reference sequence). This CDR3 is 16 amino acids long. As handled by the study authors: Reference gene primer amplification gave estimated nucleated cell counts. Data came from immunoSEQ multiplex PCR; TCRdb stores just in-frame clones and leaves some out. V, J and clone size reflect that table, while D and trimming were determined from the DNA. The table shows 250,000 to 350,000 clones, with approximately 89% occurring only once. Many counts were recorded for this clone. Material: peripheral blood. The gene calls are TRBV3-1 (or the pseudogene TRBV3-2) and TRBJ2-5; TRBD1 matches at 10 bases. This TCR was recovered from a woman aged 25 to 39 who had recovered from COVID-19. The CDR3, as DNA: TGTGCCAGCAGCCGGACAGGGGGGCCCTTTCAAGAGACCCAGTACTTC. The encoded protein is CASSRTGGPFQETQYF.